Below, 24 T cell receptor beta chains from the same sample are listed, as sequenced in a study of T cells in localized non-small cell lung cancer. Here immunoSEQ multiplex PCR was the method, and the copy in TCRdb shows in-frame clones only, minus some. The sample has 14,000 to 15,000 clones, more than 70% seen once; the top ten hold 4.2%. The source material was peripheral blood, sampled before any cancer treatment. All receptors derive from a woman aged 40-70 years with stage I lung adenocarcinoma.

The chain couples TRBV19 to TRBJ1-1, with unresolved D. V lost 1 base and J 1 base, leaving 7 bases between the germline ends. This CDR3 is 14 amino acids long. Germline CDR1 is LNHDA and CDR2 is SQIVND (reference sequence). The CDR3 DNA sequence: TGTGCCAGTAGTATAGTTTGGGGGAACACTGAAGCTTTCTTT. Amino acids: CASSIVWGNTEAFF.

V gene TRBV6-4 combines with J gene TRBJ2-1, with D possibly being TRBD2 (6 bases). V was trimmed by 1 base and J by 2 bases, leaving 12 bases between them. Germline CDR1 MRHNA, CDR2 SNTAGT. The CDR3 contains 16 residues. This CDR3 is CASSDLWGRTYNEQFF. CDR3 bases: TGTGCCAGCAGTGACTTATGGGGGAGGACCTACAATGAGCAGTTCTTC.

The gene calls are TRBV6-5 and TRBJ2-7; TRBD1 matches 8 bases. V lost 0 bases to trimming and J lost 4 bases; unmatched junction nucleotides: 8. This CDR3 comprises 16 residues. In germline, CDR1 is MNHEY, CDR2 SVGAGI. CDR3 loop: CASSYSGTGGTYEQYF. DNA for the CDR3: TGTGCCAGCAGTTACTCAGGAACAGGGGGGACTTACGAGCAGTACTTC.

The genes are TRBV6-1 and TRBJ1-1; no clear D. The CDR3 spans 14 residues. CDR1 MNHNS and CDR2 SASEGT come from the germline V gene. V was pared by 3 bases and J by 1 base, with 9 bases between. The chain's CDR3 is CASSEKQQNTEAFF. In DNA form, the CDR3 reads TGTGCCAGCAGTGAGAAACAGCAGAACACTGAAGCTTTCTTT.

The chain links TRBV11-1 to TRBJ2-5, with 7 bases fitting TRBD2. This CDR3 region has 18 residues. J was trimmed by 5 bases and V by 4 bases; bases with no gene match: 19. In germline, CDR1 is SGHAT, CDR2 FQDESV (reference sequence). The CDR3 DNA reads as TGTGCCAGCAGCTCACGGGGAGCGGGGAACTGGGAGGTGGAGACCCAGTACTTC. This gives the protein CASSSRGAGNWEVETQYF. The variable domain in full, completed from reference TRBV11-1 and TRBJ2-5, reads EAEVAQSPRYKITEKSQAVAFWCDPISGHATLYWYRQILGQGPELLVQFQDESVVDDSQLPKDRFSAERLKGVDSTLKIQPAELGDSAMYLCASSSRGAGNWEVETQYFGPGTRLLVL.

The V call is TRBV6-1, the J call TRBJ1-4; D gene ambiguous. Trimming left V 2 bases short and J 4 bases short, with 11 bases between. The CDR3 covers 15 residues. The germline V gene encodes CDR1 MNHNS and CDR2 SASEGT. The CDR3 DNA sequence: TGTGCCAGCAGTGAAACGGAATTCCTTAATGAAAAACTGTTTTTT. Its translation is CASSETEFLNEKLFF.

The V and J genes are TRBV18 and TRBJ2-7; no clear D gene. V gave up 3 bases and J gave up 3 bases, with 15 bases separating them. This CDR3 has 15 amino acids. Germline V gives CDR1 KGHSH, CDR2 LQKENI. The DNA for the CDR3 is TGTGCCAGCTCACCGCGCCCAGAGCAGAACTACGAGCAGTACTTC. It specifies CASSPRPEQNYEQYF.

The gene calls are TRBV6-6 and TRBJ2-2; no reliable D call. The germline gives CDR1 MNHNY, CDR2 SVGAGI (reference sequence). The CDR3 spans 12 residues. Trimming left V 2 bases short and J 8 bases short, with 6 bases between. The CDR3 reads CASSYGEGELFF. The CDR3 nucleotides are TGTGCCAGCAGTTACGGGGAAGGGGAGCTGTTTTTT.

This clone was picked up a small number of times. CDR3 region: CATSPQGWGSNQPQHF. DNA for the CDR3: TGCGCCACAAGCCCTCAGGGATGGGGGAGCAATCAGCCCCAGCATTTT. The rearrangement uses TRBV10-1 and TRBJ1-5; D perhaps matches TRBD1 (5 bases). There are 16 residues in the CDR3. The germline V gene encodes CDR1 WNHNN and CDR2 SYGVQD (reference sequence). The V gene lost 10 bases and the J gene lost 1 base, with 20 bases spanning the gap.

J is TRBJ2-2 and V is TRBV4-1; unclear D gene. V lost 0 bases to trimming and J lost 4 bases, with 6 bases between them. The germline V gene encodes CDR1 MGHRA and CDR2 YSYEKL. The CDR3 loop spans 14 amino acids. The CDR3 DNA sequence: TGCGCCAGCAGCCAAGAGGGCCTCACCGGGGAGCTGTTTTTT. Translated, it gives CASSQEGLTGELFF.

The chain uses TRBV7-2 and TRBJ2-3; the match to TRBD1 covers 10 bases. The CDR3 runs to 14 residues. Germline CDR1 SGHTA, CDR2 FQGNSA. Losses at the gene ends were 5 bases for V and 4 bases for J; bases not matched to a gene: 3. The CDR3: CASSLGQGADTQYF. In nucleotides, the CDR3 is TGTGCCAGCAGCCTAGGACAGGGGGCAGATACGCAGTATTTT.

The chain combines TRBV7-2 with TRBJ2-7, with 7 nucleotides matching TRBD1. Germline assignment: CDR1 SGHTA and CDR2 FQGNSA. CDR3 length equals 14 residues. Losses at the gene ends were 4 bases for V and 5 bases for J; bases not matched to a gene: 8. For the CDR3, the DNA is TGTGCCAGCAGCTCCACCCGGGACAGCCACGAGCAGTACTTC. Translating gives CASSSTRDSHEQYF.

This chain uses TRBV2 with TRBJ2-6; the D is unclear. Looked up from germline, CDR1 is SNHLY and CDR2 is FYNNEI. Trimming took off 8 bases at V and 1 base at J, with 9 bases between the two ends. This CDR3 has 14 amino acids. CDR3 sequence: CASEWGSGANVLTF. Here the CDR3 DNA reads TGTGCCAGCGAATGGGGATCTGGGGCCAACGTCCTGACTTTC.

The chain carries TRBV28 and TRBJ1-1; D call uncertain. This CDR3 has 16 amino acids. CDR1 and CDR2 (germline): MDHEN, SYDVKM. The germline V and J ends were trimmed by 9 bases and 3 bases, with 23 bases remaining between them. Here the CDR3 reads CASNNLVIKDHTEAFF. The CDR3 region has the DNA TGTGCCAGTAACAACCTGGTAATTAAAGATCACACTGAAGCTTTCTTT.

This rearrangement joins TRBV7-9 to TRBJ1-1; D gene ambiguous. Trimming left V 1 base short and J 0 bases short, with 15 bases between. From germline, CDR1 is SEHNR and CDR2 FQNEAQ (reference sequence). The length of the CDR3 is 17 residues. CDR3 sequence reads: CASSLGGWRGMNTEAFF. The CDR3 coding sequence is TGTGCCAGCAGCTTAGGGGGATGGCGGGGTATGAACACTGAAGCTTTCTTT.

The chain combines TRBV7-2 with TRBJ1-5; D perhaps matches TRBD1 (6 bases). Germline V gives CDR1 SGHTA, CDR2 FQGNSA. Between the trimmed V and J ends, which lost 1 base and 3 bases, there was a span of 10 bases. This CDR3 has 15 residues. CDR3: CASSLEQGVNQPQHF. The DNA for the CDR3 is TGTGCCAGCAGCTTAGAACAGGGTGTCAATCAGCCCCAGCATTTT.

This rearrangement joins TRBV6-6 to TRBJ1-5; a weak D match, TRBD1 (5 bases). Germline lookup yields CDR1 MNHNY and CDR2 SVGAGI (reference sequence). V lost 2 bases, J lost 7 bases, and 15 bases lay in between. The CDR3 is 15 residues long. The DNA for the CDR3 is TGTGCCAGCAGTTACCCGGCAGGGTTGGGACAGCCCCAGCATTTT. Translation gives CASSYPAGLGQPQHF.

In this sample, this clone turned up a few times. The chain links TRBV25-1 to TRBJ1-1, with a tentative D call TRBD1 (5 bases). V lost 7 bases and J 4 bases, leaving 22 bases between the germline ends. The CDR3 totals 16 residues. Germline assignment: CDR1 MGHDK and CDR2 SYGVNS. The DNA for the CDR3 is TGTGCCAGCATTCCACGGTCAGGGTTGATGAGCACTGAAGCTTTCTTT. Its protein is CASIPRSGLMSTEAFF.

This clone has more than one count but fewer than ten. The chain joins TRBV30 to TRBJ1-1, with unresolved D. The V end lost 1 base, the J end lost 1 base, and 4 bases lay between the germline ends. Germline values: CDR1 GTSNPN, CDR2 SVGIG (reference sequence). The CDR3 loop spans 12 amino acids. The CDR3: CAWSEWNTEAFF. In nucleotides, the CDR3 is TGTGCCTGGAGTGAATGGAACACTGAAGCTTTCTTT. The whole variable domain, remainder taken from reference TRBV30 and TRBJ1-1, is SQTIHQWPATLVQPVGSPLSLECTVEGTSNPNLYWYRQAAGRGLQLLFYSVGIGQISSEVPQNLSASRPQDRQFILSSKKLLLSDSGFYLCAWSEWNTEAFFGQGTRLTVV.

This chain uses TRBV4-2 with TRBJ2-1, with TRBD2 matching 8 bases. The CDR3 covers 15 residues. V shed 1 base, J shed 6 bases, and the junction held 5 bases outside the gene matches. CDR1 is LGHNA and CDR2 is YNFKEQ in the germline V gene. This CDR3 is CASSQAGGPTNEQFF. Here the CDR3 DNA reads TGTGCCAGCAGCCAAGCGGGGGGGCCTACCAATGAGCAGTTCTTC.

This rearrangement joins TRBV7-2 to TRBJ2-5; 9 nucleotides line up with TRBD1. Germline V gene sequence: CDR1 SGHTA, CDR2 FQGNSA. The J segment lost 4 bases and the V segment lost 5 bases, leaving 5 bases of the junction unmatched. This CDR3 is built from 14 residues. CDR3 sequence (DNA): TGTGCCAGCAGCCGGGACAGGGCCAGAGAGACCCAGTACTTC. Protein sequence: CASSRDRARETQYF.

The chain has TRBV9 and TRBJ2-5; 11 bases are shared with TRBD2. This CDR3 spans 16 amino acids. Per germline, CDR1 SGDLS and CDR2 YYNGEE. Trimming removed 4 bases from V and 3 bases from J; junction bases left unmatched: 8. This CDR3 reads CASSPGLAETKETQYF. The CDR3 nucleotides are TGTGCCAGCAGCCCGGGACTAGCGGAGACTAAAGAGACCCAGTACTTC.

V usage is TRBV13 and J usage is TRBJ2-5; 8 bases fit TRBD2. From germline, CDR1 is PRHDT and CDR2 FYEKMQ (reference sequence). Trimming at V came to 3 bases and at J to 2 bases, leaving 8 bases not matched to a gene. This CDR3 spans 16 amino acids. The CDR3 sequence is CASSFYSGGRQETQYF. CDR3 in DNA: TGTGCCAGCAGCTTTTACTCGGGGGGGCGGCAAGAGACCCAGTACTTC.

The V gene is TRBV19, the J gene TRBJ1-3, with D hard to call. The CDR3 has 15 amino acids. V shed 4 bases and J shed 1 base, with 11 bases lying between them. Germline V gene data show CDR1 as LNHDA and CDR2 as SQIVND (reference sequence). The CDR3, as DNA: TGTGCCAGTAGTAACCCCGACGGTTCTGGAAACACCATATATTTT. Its translation: CASSNPDGSGNTIYF.